This paragraph reports one T cell receptor (beta chain). Its cognate antigen is unknown. This entry is derived from a study of cytomegalovirus exposure and HLA in healthy donors. Broader study findings: Most TCR beta V segments were productive about 90% or about 30% of the time in an earlier analysis.

Healthy bone marrow donors made up the donors. With 60 Vbeta and 13 Jbeta primers, the PCR was carried out. The protocol was immunoSEQ multiplex PCR, while the TCRdb copy is restricted to in-frame clones and leaves out a portion. The sample includes about 110,000 clones, 75% to 85% of them seen just once. In germline, CDR1 is MNHEY, CDR2 SVGAGI. The CDR3 length is 15 residues. The ends were cut back, 0 bases at V and 4 bases at J, with 13 bases in the middle. The gene calls are TRBV6-5 and TRBJ2-7; maybe TRBD2 (5 bases). Input material: PBMCs. The sequence came from a man aged 18 to 29 in good health and CMV-seronegative. CDR3 DNA sequence: TGTGCCAGCAGTTACTCGTCGGGGTCTGGGTACGAGCAGTACTTC. Translating gives CASSYSSGSGYEQYF.